This record covers a single TCR beta chain. Its antigen remains undetermined. No base-level quality is on record; no much larger clone is a single base apart. This sample stems from a study of CD8 T cells in Susac syndrome (dated by TCRdb to the late 2010s). Concerning the study at large: Repertoire sequencing was used to test whether CD8+ T cell activation and differentiation in Susac syndrome was antigen driven. Clonality of the CD8+ T cell repertoire was compared between about a dozen healthy donors, about 14 Susac syndrome patients and about 15 multiple sclerosis patients. The study at large found these results: The study acknowledged that relatively few individuals were included in the TCR sequencing and HLA analysis.

RNA was extracted using the RNeasy kit, and about 0.45 to 1 ug of the RNA was reverse transcribed with random hexamers. TCR beta CDR3 regions were amplified with the immunoSEQ multiplex PCR assay covering 54 Vbeta and 13 Jbeta segments. PCR amplification bias was corrected using a synthetic template baseline for primer optimization and computational correction. The original pipeline was this. Only productive sequences were kept, with reads annotated to V, D and J genes according to IMGT and analyzed in immunoSEQ Analyzer. Clonality was calculated as one minus the Shannon entropy normalized by log2 of the number of productive unique sequences. For each patient and control, public and private clones were evaluated among the 100 most prevalent clones. Susac-specific clones were defined as absent from healthy and MS cohorts, over a thousand published viral clones and other ImmuneACCESS disease sequences. TCRdb passed the public sequencing reads through fastp at Q25 and MiXCR, retaining productive beta sequences. Identical CDR3 protein sequences are pooled into one entry, listed with their most common genes and DNA. The V and J calls were not made by the authors but by TCRdb's processing. Here the sample has about 130,000 distinct CDR3 sequences; 90% to 95% occur a single time. Jointly, the top ten make up approximately 0.24% of the sample.

Peripheral blood CD8+ and CD4+ T cells from healthy donors, Susac syndrome patients and multiple sclerosis patients were profiled by high-throughput TCR beta sequencing. Treatment-naive patients with stable or active relapsing-remitting disease fulfilling revised McDonald criteria were used as multiple sclerosis controls. Bulk CD8+ and CD4+ T cells were purified magnetically by negative isolation, whereas CD8+ TEMRA cells were enriched by FACS. Blood was collected in EDTA tubes and processed within 24 hours, with PBMCs isolated through density gradient centrifugation. PBMCs intended for TCR sequencing were frozen in liquid nitrogen and were later thawed in a 37 degrees C water bath. Purity of sorted or isolated CD4+, CD8+ and CD8+ TEMRA cells was at least 90%. V is pared back by 3 bases and J by 7 bases, with 10 bases lying between the germline termini. Including cysteine and phenylalanine, the CDR3 has 13 amino acids. The only DNA kept is the CDR3, 39 bases in frame from the first base. CDR1 and CDR2 were assigned from the germline V gene (reference sequence) as MNHEY and SMNVEV.

The chain links TRBV27 with TRBJ2-1; the D segment is perhaps TRBD1 or TRBD2, each sharing 5 matched bases. What was sequenced was CD8+ T cells from PBMCs. This TCR came from a human donor with multiple sclerosis. The CDR3 in this case is CASSFQGRNEQFF. The DNA is as follows: TGTGCCAGCAGTTTCCAGGGACGGAATGAGCAGTTCTTC.